These T cell receptor beta chains were read from a single sample in a study of T cell repertoires in cytomegalovirus infection. Using its own MiXCR run on the reads, TCRdb lists one record per CDR3 protein. The sample has approximately 500,000 distinct CDR3 sequences, more than 15% seen once. The sequencing sample was made of CD8+ T cells from PBMCs. The receptors originated from a human donor in good health (CMV status not recorded). Some clones in this sample may be carry-over from other donors' samples. CDR3s include the opening cysteine and the closing phenylalanine or tryptophan. D genes are given only for firm matches. Only some rows state a clone size, as once, few, many or a class for expanded clones.

>TRBV4-1|TRBJ1-5|NA|NA
TGCGCCAGCAGCCAAGTAGGTCAGCCCCAGCATTTT
CASSQVGQPQHF
>TRBV2|TRBJ1-5|NA|few
TGTGCCAGCAGTGAAAAGGTAAGCTACCAGCCCCAGCATTTT
CASSEKVSYQPQHF
>TRBV6-1|TRBJ2-7|NA|many
TGTGCCAGCAGTGAACAAGGGACATACTCCTACGAGCAGTACTTC
CASSEQGTYSYEQYF
>TRBV5-6|TRBJ2-4|TRBD1|NA
TGTGCCAGCAGCTTAGCGGCAGGGGGATTAAACATTCAGTACTTC
CASSLAAGGLNIQYF
>TRBV7-9|TRBJ2-7|NA|NA
TGTGCGACCACAGGGCAGCAGAGCTCCTACGAGCAGTACTTC
CATTGQQSSYEQYF
>TRBV9|TRBJ2-7|NA|few
TGTGCCAGCAGCGTAGGCAGAACAAGCCGCGAGCAGTACTTC
CASSVGRTSREQYF
>TRBV15|TRBJ2-1|TRBD2|many
TGTGCCACCAGCACCTTAGCGGGATTCAGGGATCTAAGCTCCTACAATGAGCAGTTCTTC
CATSTLAGFRDLSSYNEQFF
>TRBV9|TRBJ2-5|TRBD2|NA
TGTGCCAGCAGCCAGGGACTAGCGACCCAAGAGACCCAGTACTTC
CASSQGLATQETQYF
>TRBV4-1|TRBJ1-5|NA|many
TGCGCCAGCAGCCAAGTTTTTATGGTGGGAAATCAGCCCCAGCATTTT
CASSQVFMVGNQPQHF
>TRBV27|TRBJ2-3|NA|NA
TGCGCCATCGGTGGCGGAGTTAGCACAGATACGCAGTATTTT
CAIGGGVSTDTQYF
>TRBV3-1|TRBJ2-1|TRBD2|many
TGTGCCAGCAGCCAAGATATCTTAGCGGGAGGACCCGACACGGACAATGAGCAGTTCTTC
CASSQDILAGGPDTDNEQFF
>TRBV4-1|TRBJ2-5|TRBD1|many
TGCGCCAGCAGCCTCGAACAGGGGGCAAAAGAGACCCAGTACTTC
CASSLEQGAKETQYF
>TRBV5-6|TRBJ2-7|NA|few
TGTGCCAGCAGCTTGACCGGACAGAAGCAGTACTTC
CASSLTGQKQYF
>TRBV6-2/TRBV6-3|TRBJ2-1|NA|many
TGTGCCAGCAGTTACTGGACAGATCCCAATGAGCAGTTCTTC
CASSYWTDPNEQFF
>TRBV12-3/TRBV12-4|TRBJ1-5|NA|many
TGTGCCAGCAGACCCTCAACCTCGGGGGGAGATCAGCCCCAGCATTTT
CASRPSTSGGDQPQHF
>TRBV27|TRBJ2-5|TRBD2|few
TGTGCCAGCAGGCTAAACAGCGGGAGGGCCGGGACCCAGTACTTC
CASRLNSGRAGTQYF
>TRBV27|TRBJ2-7|TRBD1|few
TGTGCCAGCGGGGACAGGGGGGCATACGAGCAGTACTTC
CASGDRGAYEQYF
>TRBV20-1|TRBJ2-7|NA|few
TGCAGTGCTAGAGATAGTCGCCAATCCGGGGGCGAGCAGTACTTC
CSARDSRQSGGEQYF
>TRBV12-3/TRBV12-4|TRBJ2-5|NA|few
TGTGCCAGCACCCCCAGGCCAGAGACCCAGTACTTC
CASTPRPETQYF
>TRBV25-1|TRBJ2-6|TRBD1|many
TGTGCCACCAAACCGGGACAGGGGACCCCTGGGGCCAACGTCCTGACTTTC
CATKPGQGTPGANVLTF
>TRBV14|TRBJ2-3|TRBD2|many
TGTGCCAGCAGCCAAGATGGAGGGACTAGCGCTTCTAGCACAGATACGCAGTATTTT
CASSQDGGTSASSTDTQYF
>TRBV7-8|TRBJ1-3|TRBD1|many
TGTGCCAGCAGCTTAAACAGGGGGCATGGAAACACCATATATTTT
CASSLNRGHGNTIYF
>TRBV19|TRBJ2-5|NA|NA
TGTGCCAGTAGTATTATGGACAAGAAATCGGAGACCCAGTACTTC
CASSIMDKKSETQYF
>TRBV7-9|TRBJ1-1|NA|many
TGTGCCAGCAGCTTAACACAGAGGAACACTGAAGCTTTCTTT
CASSLTQRNTEAFF
>TRBV29-1|TRBJ1-2|NA|few
TGCAGCGTTGAAGGTTTTCCGGGGGAGTATGGCTACACCTTC
CSVEGFPGEYGYTF
>TRBV27|TRBJ1-6|NA|NA
TGTGCCAGCAGTTTAATAGGGGGAAATTCACCCCTCCACTTT
CASSLIGGNSPLHF
>TRBV15|TRBJ1-1|NA|few
TGTGCCACCAGCAGAGAGGCTAACACTGAAGCTTTCTTT
CATSREANTEAFF
>TRBV20-1|TRBJ2-1|TRBD2|NA
TGCAGTGCTAGAGAGACGGGCGGGGGGTCCTCCTACAATGAGCAGTTCTTC
CSARETGGGSSYNEQFF